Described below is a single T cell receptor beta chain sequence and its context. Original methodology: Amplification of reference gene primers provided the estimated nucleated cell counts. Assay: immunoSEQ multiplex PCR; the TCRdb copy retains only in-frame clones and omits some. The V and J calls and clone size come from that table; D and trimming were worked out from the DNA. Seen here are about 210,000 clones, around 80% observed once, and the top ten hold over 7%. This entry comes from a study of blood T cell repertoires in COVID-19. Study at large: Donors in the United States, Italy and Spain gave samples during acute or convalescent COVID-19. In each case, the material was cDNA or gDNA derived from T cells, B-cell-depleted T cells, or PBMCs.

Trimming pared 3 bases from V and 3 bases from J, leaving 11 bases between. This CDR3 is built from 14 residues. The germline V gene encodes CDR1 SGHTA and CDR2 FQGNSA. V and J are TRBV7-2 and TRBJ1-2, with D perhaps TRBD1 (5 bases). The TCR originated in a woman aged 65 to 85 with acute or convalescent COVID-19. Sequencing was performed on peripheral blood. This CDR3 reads CASSFAGFHYGYTF. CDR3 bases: TGTGCCAGCAGCTTCGCAGGGTTTCACTATGGCTACACCTTC. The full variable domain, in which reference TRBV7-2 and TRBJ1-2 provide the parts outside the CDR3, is GAGVSQSPSNKVTEKGKDVELRCDPISGHTALYWYRQSLGQGLEFLIYFQGNSAPDKSGLPSDRFSAERTGGSVSTLTIQRTQQEDSAVYLCASSFAGFHYGYTFGSGTRLTVV.